This T cell receptor (beta chain) is drawn from a study of graft-versus-host responses after intestinal transplantation (dated by TCRdb to 2020 to 2022). About the investigation overall: The transplants that recipients received were multivisceral, liver-intestinal, or isolated intestinal. Every recipient was given anti-thymocyte globulin induction, followed by about three years of maintenance tacrolimus and steroids. Graft-versus-host and host-versus-graft alloreactive T cell clones were tracked in the graft, circulation and bone marrow after intestinal transplantation using bulk TCR-beta CDR3 sequencing. To identify alloreactive clones, pre-transplant mixed lymphocyte reaction products were sequenced and compared with unstimulated pre-transplant donor and recipient T cells. The cohort enrolled about two dozen intestinal transplant recipients including one retransplant, and a few patients lacking pretransplant specimens were excluded. Donor T cell macrochimerism was defined as a peak of at least 4% donor T cells among recipient peripheral blood mononuclear cells. Samples from a few later patients were sequenced in-house on an Illumina MiSeq with MiXCR processing rather than by the commercial service. The full study reports these points: GvH clones were detected in recipient bone marrow, and some appeared earlier in ileal mucosa or blood, consistent with an intestinal mucosal origin. Early after transplant, declines in HvG clones were associated with peak levels of circulating GvH clones. High GvH to HvG T cell clonal ratios were observed in the allografts of patients with donor T cell macrochimerism. The conclusions were limited by the relatively low number and heterogeneity of the intestinal transplant patients.

About this clone: It lacks a known antigen. Base qualities are not provided; no much larger clone lies one nucleotide away.

The CDR3 runs 18 residues from the cysteine to the phenylalanine. Only the CDR3 DNA stays, 54 bases, in frame from base 1. From a lookup of the germline V gene, CDR1 and CDR2 are SNHLY and FYNNEI. From V the trimming removes 2 bases and from J it removes 5 bases, while the gene matches leave 12 bases of the junction unaccounted for. Library preparation employed the immunoSEQ multiplex PCR assay. For most patients, genomic DNA was isolated with the Qiagen DNeasy Blood and Tissue Kit and shipped frozen to Adaptive Biotechnologies for TCR sequencing. Adaptive Biotechnologies carried out high-throughput TCR-beta CDR3 sequencing of genomic DNA for most patients. Per the source publication's procedure: Adaptive's ImmunoSEQ software was the source of the TCR sequencing data for 18 patients, while a few other patients were processed with MiXCR and VDJtools. CD4 versus CD8 sorting errors were corrected by removing sequences found in both subsets at a frequency ratio below 5:1. CDR3 nucleotide sequences shared between donor and recipient were removed because their origin could not be assigned. At least 2-fold expansion over unstimulated cells and a minimum CFSE-low frequency of 0.002% (template counts) or 0.001% (read counts) were required for clones to be classified as alloreactive. A clone was considered mappable if detected in the sequenced pre-transplant spleen, lymph node, or MLR CFSE-low populations of the donor or recipient. The cumulative frequency of alloreactive clones was calculated as a percentage of all sequences, weighted by copy number. As stored in TCRdb, this immuneACCESS dataset retains in-frame rearrangements with V and J assigned. A fraction of the clones does not appear; measured against another copy, unresolved V genes explain less than half of the discrepancy, and the remainder lacks a known reason. V and J calls and clone size are copied from that table; D and trimming were computed from the DNA. Across this sample there are some 85,000 clones, with more than 75% seen only once. About 8% of the sample comes from the top ten.

The time point label, as the study defines it: cells obtained before transplantation from donor or recipient. CD3+CD4+ and CD3+CD8+ populations were FACS-sorted from unstimulated pre-transplant donor and recipient cells taken from spleen or lymph nodes. The sequencing used unstimulated CD8+ T cells sorted from spleen or lymph node cells, collected before transplant. The rearranged segments are TRBV2 and TRBJ2-5, and TRBD2 matches 12 of the central bases. This receptor was obtained from a human donor who was the organ donor for an intestinal transplant. At the DNA level, the sequence is TGTGCCAGCAGTGAATCAAGGGCTAGCGGGGGGGCATCTGAGACCCAGTACTTC. Translated, it gives CASSESRASGGASETQYF.